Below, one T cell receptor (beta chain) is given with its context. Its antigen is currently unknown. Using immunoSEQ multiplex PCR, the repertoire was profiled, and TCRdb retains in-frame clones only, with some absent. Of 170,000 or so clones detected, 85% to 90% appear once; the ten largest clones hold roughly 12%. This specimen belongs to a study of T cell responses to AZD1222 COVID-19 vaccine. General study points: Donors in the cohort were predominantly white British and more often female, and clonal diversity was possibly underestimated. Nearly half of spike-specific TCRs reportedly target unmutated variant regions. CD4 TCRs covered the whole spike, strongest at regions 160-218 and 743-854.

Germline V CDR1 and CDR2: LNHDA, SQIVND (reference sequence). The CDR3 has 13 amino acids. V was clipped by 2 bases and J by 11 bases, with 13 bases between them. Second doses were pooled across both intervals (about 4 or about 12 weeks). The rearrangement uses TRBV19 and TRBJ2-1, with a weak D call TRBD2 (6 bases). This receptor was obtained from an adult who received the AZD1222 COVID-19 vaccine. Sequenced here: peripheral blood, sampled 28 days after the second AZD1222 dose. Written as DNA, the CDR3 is TGTGCCAGTAGTATAACGGGACTTGCAAAGCAGTTCTTC. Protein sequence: CASSITGLAKQFF.